The 29 T cell receptor beta chains given below trace back to one sample, sequenced in a study of cytomegalovirus exposure and HLA in healthy donors. PCR amplification relied on 60 Vbeta primers (plus 13 Jbeta primers). Repertoires were generated with immunoSEQ multiplex PCR, while TCRdb's copy carries only in-frame clones and drops some. Of some 110,000 clones in the sample, approximately 80% are singletons; the top ten hold 22%. The material sequenced was PBMCs. Receptor source: a man between 25 and 39 years old in good health and CMV-seropositive.

For the CDR3, the DNA is TGTGCCAGCAGCTCCTGGGGCAGGAACGAGCAGTACGTC. Translation: CASSSWGRNEQYV. The chain joins TRBV5-4 to TRBJ2-7; D is perhaps TRBD1 (5 bases). The ends were cut back, 3 bases at V and 5 bases at J, with 12 bases in the middle. Germline CDR1 SGHNT, CDR2 YYREEE (reference sequence). The CDR3 runs 13 residues.

This chain joins TRBV19 and TRBJ2-2; TRBD2 aligns across 8 bases. Germline V CDR1 and CDR2: LNHDA, SQIVND (reference sequence). J gave up 1 base and V 3 bases, and 16 bases lay outside the gene matches. The CDR3 extends over 20 amino acids. The CDR3 sequence is CASSIGTRGGNPGNTGELFF. CDR3 bases: TGTGCCAGTAGTATTGGAACCCGGGGGGGAAATCCCGGGAACACCGGGGAGCTGTTTTTT. Full variable domain (rest looked up from reference TRBV19 and TRBJ2-2): DGGITQSPKYLFRKEGQNVTLSCEQNLNHDAMYWYRQDPGQGLRLIYYSQIVNDFQKGDIAEGYSVSREKKESFPLTVTSAQKNPTAFYLCASSIGTRGGNPGNTGELFFGEGSRLTVL.

The genes are TRBV5-1 and TRBJ1-1, with D perhaps TRBD1 (6 bases). The germline V and J ends were trimmed by 1 base and 3 bases, with 13 bases remaining between them. Germline V gene data show CDR1 as SGHRS and CDR2 as YFSETQ. This CDR3 spans 15 amino acids. DNA of the CDR3: TGCGCCAGCAGCTTGATCATAGGGGGGGACACTGAAGCTTTCTTT. Its protein product is CASSLIIGGDTEAFF.

This clone was seen a few times. V usage is TRBV10-2 and J usage is TRBJ2-7; weak D call: TRBD1 (6 bases). V was pared by 8 bases and J by 1 base, with 15 bases between. This CDR3 is built from 14 residues. CDR1 and CDR2 from the germline V gene are WSHSY and SAAADI. The CDR3 sequence: CASLQGSGSYEQYF. The CDR3 bases are TGCGCCAGCTTACAGGGTTCCGGGTCCTACGAGCAGTACTTC.

The CDR3 sequence is CASSYSGRVGNQPQHF. The CDR3 nucleotides are TGTGCCAGCAGTTACTCAGGCAGGGTGGGGAATCAGCCCCAGCATTTT. The chain uses TRBV6-6 and TRBJ1-5; perhaps TRBD1 as D (5 bases). The CDR3 extends over 16 amino acids. Trimming cost V 0 bases and J 4 bases, with 13 bases left between them. Per the germline V gene, CDR1 is MNHNY and CDR2 is SVGAGI (reference sequence).

The rearrangement uses TRBV6-6 and TRBJ2-3, with D perhaps TRBD1 (6 bases). Germline CDR1 and CDR2: MNHNY and SVGAGI (reference sequence). The CDR3 length is 13 residues. Trimming left V 5 bases short and J 9 bases short, with 15 bases between. CDR3 bases: TGTGCCAGCAGTACGACAACAGGGAACACGCAGTATTTT. Protein product: CASSTTTGNTQYF.

The chain employs TRBV5-1 and TRBJ2-1; possible D gene TRBD2, 5 bases. V lost 6 bases and J 2 bases, leaving 15 bases between the germline ends. CDR1 and CDR2 from the germline V gene are SGHRS and YFSETQ. The CDR3 totals 15 residues. CDR3 sequence (DNA): TGCGCCAGCATGGCACCGGGAATCACCTACAATGAGCAGTTCTTC. Its protein product is CASMAPGITYNEQFF. The entire variable domain, with the rest obtained from reference TRBV5-1 and TRBJ2-1, is as follows: KAGVTQTPRYLIKTRGQQVTLSCSPISGHRSVSWYQQTPGQGLQFLFEYFSETQRNKGNFPGRFSGRQFSNSRSEMNVSTLELGDSALYLCASMAPGITYNEQFFGPGTRLTVL.

This chain connects TRBV6-6 to TRBJ2-1, with 7 positions matching TRBD2. The junction had 9 bases not matched to a gene; V was cut back by 7 bases and J by 9 bases. CDR1 and CDR2 from the germline V gene are MNHNY and SVGAGI (reference sequence). CDR3 length: 13 residues. CDR3 in amino acids: CASILLPGGEQFF. The CDR3 DNA reads as TGTGCCAGCATCCTACTTCCGGGAGGTGAGCAGTTCTTC.

The chain joins TRBV5-6 to TRBJ2-3; a possible D gene is TRBD2 (6 bases). CDR3 length equals 13 residues. CDR1 and CDR2 from the germline V gene are SGHDT and YYEEEE. V lost 5 bases to trimming and J lost 6 bases, with 13 bases between them. The CDR3 DNA follows: TGTGCCAGCAGTCGGGGGAGAGGGGATACGCAGTATTTT. It is translated as CASSRGRGDTQYF.

This clone has a handful of counts. The rearrangement joins TRBV7-6 to TRBJ2-7; 10 bases map to TRBD2. V dropped 2 bases and J dropped 5; count of bases not matched to a gene: 12. Germline V gives CDR1 SGHVS, CDR2 FNYEAQ. The CDR3 totals 17 residues. DNA for the CDR3: TGTGCCAGCAGCTTACGATCTAGCGGGGGAATCAGCCACGAGCAGTACTTC. Translation: CASSLRSSGGISHEQYF.

Only a few counts were recorded for this clone. The chain couples TRBV11-3 to TRBJ2-3, with TRBD2 identical over 9 bases. Germline V lookup: CDR1 SGHNT, CDR2 YENEEA. V was clipped by 0 bases and J by 4 bases; unmatched bases: 5. This CDR3 contains 16 residues. The CDR3 DNA follows: TGTGCCAGCAGCTTAGAGGGCGGGGGGGAATCAGATACGCAGTATTTT. This sequence encodes CASSLEGGGESDTQYF.

The chain joins TRBV2 to TRBJ1-2, with TRBD1 identical over 9 bases. V was clipped by 3 bases and J by 10 bases; unmatched bases: 9. Germline V gene lookup returns CDR1 SNHLY and CDR2 FYNNEI. The CDR3 is 14 amino acids. Written as DNA, the CDR3 is TGTGCCAGCAGTGACCTCCGGGACAGGGCGGACTACACCTTC. It encodes CASSDLRDRADYTF.

The chain employs TRBV7-2 and TRBJ1-2; D perhaps matches TRBD1 (6 bases). The CDR3 is made up of 14 amino acids. The germline V and J ends were trimmed by 6 bases and 5 bases, with 16 bases remaining between them. Germline V gene data show CDR1 as SGHTA and CDR2 as FQGNSA. The CDR3 is CASSNPGDRYGYTF. The CDR3 bases are TGTGCCAGCAGTAATCCAGGGGATAGGTATGGCTACACCTTC.

The J gene is TRBJ1-2, the V gene TRBV7-8; the D is unclear. With 2 bases removed from V and 3 bases from J, the gap between germline ends came to 7 bases. The CDR3 is made up of 13 amino acids. CDR1 SGHVS and CDR2 FQNEAQ come from the germline V gene. The CDR3 nucleotides are TGTGCCAGCAGCTTATTTTCTTACTATGGCTACACCTTC. It is translated as CASSLFSYYGYTF. The whole variable domain, filled in from reference TRBV7-8 and TRBJ1-2, reads GAGVSQSPRYKVAKRGQDVALRCDPISGHVSLFWYQQALGQGPEFLTYFQNEAQLDKSGLPSDRFFAERPEGSVSTLKIQRTQQEDSAVYLCASSLFSYYGYTFGSGTRLTVV.

The rearrangement links TRBV28 to TRBJ2-1, with 12 bases lining up with TRBD2. The germline V gene encodes CDR1 MDHEN and CDR2 SYDVKM. The V segment lost 7 bases and the J segment 1 base; nucleotides outside the gene matches: 8. The CDR3 consists of 17 residues. CDR3 nucleotides: TGTGCCAGCAACGGGCTAGCGGGGGGGAGGTCCTACAATGAGCAGTTCTTC. Its translation: CASNGLAGGRSYNEQFF.

In DNA form, the CDR3 reads TGTGCCAGCTCACCCCCAGCGGGGCGGGGTAGCGAGCAGTACTTC. Translating gives CASSPPAGRGSEQYF. The V and J genes are TRBV18 and TRBJ2-7; 7 bases align to TRBD2. V was clipped by 3 bases and J by 6 bases; unmatched bases: 11. This CDR3 contains 15 residues. From germline, CDR1 is KGHSH and CDR2 LQKENI.

The chain uses TRBV2 and TRBJ1-4; D remains ambiguous. The ends were cut back, 3 bases at V and 10 bases at J, with 15 bases in the middle. The CDR3 consists of 14 residues. The germline gives CDR1 SNHLY, CDR2 FYNNEI. The CDR3 loop reads CASSDRLGVGKLFF. The CDR3 DNA is TGTGCCAGCAGTGACCGGCTTGGAGTCGGAAAACTGTTTTTT.

The V and J genes are TRBV5-6 and TRBJ2-6, with 10 bases aligning to TRBD1. Per germline, CDR1 SGHDT and CDR2 YYEEEE. The CDR3 runs to 19 residues. Germline trimming cut 0 bases from V and 0 bases from J; bases unmatched to any gene: 6. The CDR3 loop is CASSLDRDRGLSGANVLTF. DNA of the CDR3: TGTGCCAGCAGCTTGGACCGGGACAGGGGTCTCTCTGGGGCCAACGTCCTGACTTTC.

The chain combines TRBV15 with TRBJ2-7; 11 bases are a match to TRBD1. V gave up 1 base and J gave up 4 bases; unmatched junction bases: 6. The germline CDR1 and CDR2 sequences are LNHNV and YYDKDF (reference sequence). The CDR3 is 16 amino acids. CDR3 residues: CATSRVSGTGGYEQYF. The CDR3 DNA follows: TGTGCCACCAGCAGAGTATCTGGGACAGGGGGTTACGAGCAGTACTTC.

The chain links TRBV19 to TRBJ1-5; D gene ambiguous. This CDR3 region has 14 residues. Germline V gene sequence: CDR1 LNHDA, CDR2 SQIVND (reference sequence). Trimming stripped 3 bases from V and 10 bases from J, with 16 bases between. The CDR3 region is CASSISTIRSPQHF. The CDR3 nucleotides are TGTGCCAGTAGTATCTCTACCATTCGGAGTCCCCAGCATTTT.

This sequence joins TRBV6-6 and TRBJ1-6, with no clear D. The V gene's germline CDR1 is MNHNY and CDR2 SVGAGI (reference sequence). The V end lost 2 bases, the J end lost 6 bases, and 8 bases lay between the germline ends. CDR3 length equals 14 residues. Here the CDR3 DNA reads TGTGCCAGCAGTTACGGCGGTCCTAATTCACCCCTCCACTTT. This gives the protein CASSYGGPNSPLHF.

The chain carries TRBV9 and TRBJ1-2; no definite D call. The CDR3 totals 16 residues. The germline V gene has CDR1 SGDLS and CDR2 YYNGEE. With 4 bases removed from V and 5 bases from J, the gap between germline ends came to 21 bases. CDR3 nucleotide sequence: TGTGCCAGCAGCTCCCAATACCGGTCCCCGAAATATGGCTACACCTTC. Its protein product is CASSSQYRSPKYGYTF. The variable domain in full, with the rest retrieved from reference TRBV9 and TRBJ1-2, is DSGVTQTPKHLITATGQRVTLRCSPRSGDLSVYWYQQSLDQGLQFLIQYYNGEERAKGNILERFSAQQFPDLHSELNLSSLELGDSALYFCASSSQYRSPKYGYTFGSGTRLTVV.

V usage is TRBV6-6 and J usage is TRBJ1-2; weak D call: TRBD1 (5 bases). Germline values: CDR1 MNHNY, CDR2 SVGAGI (reference sequence). The ends were cut back, 7 bases at V and 6 bases at J, with 21 bases in the middle. This CDR3 comprises 15 residues. This CDR3 is CASNGGGREGDGYTF. As DNA, the CDR3 is TGTGCCAGCAACGGAGGAGGGCGCGAAGGGGATGGCTACACCTTC.

The chain links TRBV6-1 to TRBJ2-5, with TRBD2 as a possible D gene (6 bases). V lost 2 bases, J lost 0 bases, and 13 bases lay in between. The CDR3 totals 16 residues. Germline values: CDR1 MNHNS, CDR2 SASEGT. DNA for the CDR3: TGTGCCAGCAGTGAAATGGGGGGAATTTACCAAGAGACCCAGTACTTC. Encoded protein: CASSEMGGIYQETQYF.

This chain links TRBV7-9 with TRBJ1-5, with TRBD1 matching over 10 bases. The CDR3 consists of 14 residues. Germline CDR1 and CDR2: SEHNR and FQNEAQ (reference sequence). Trimming removed 4 bases from V and 6 bases from J; junction bases left unmatched: 3. Here the CDR3 reads CASSSTGGGQPQHF. DNA of the CDR3: TGTGCCAGCAGCTCGACAGGGGGCGGTCAGCCCCAGCATTTT.

This clone appeared a single time. The chain is built from TRBV7-9 and TRBJ1-1, with D possibly matching TRBD1 (6 bases). V was trimmed by 1 base and J by 4 bases, leaving 16 bases between them. Germline CDR1 and CDR2: SEHNR and FQNEAQ (reference sequence). This CDR3 comprises 16 residues. CDR3 nucleotide sequence: TGTGCCAGCAGCTTAGGAGGGGGAAACAGAGGCACTGAAGCTTTCTTT. Translated, it gives CASSLGGGNRGTEAFF.

The V and J genes are TRBV19 and TRBJ1-1, with 9 bases lining up with TRBD1. J was trimmed by 4 bases and V by 4 bases; bases with no gene match: 7. The CDR3 contains 15 residues. Germline loops: CDR1 LNHDA, CDR2 SQIVND (reference sequence). CDR3 in DNA: TGTGCCAGTAGTACGTCCGGGACAGGGATCACTGAAGCTTTCTTT. Translating gives CASSTSGTGITEAFF.

The chain is built from TRBV14 and TRBJ1-1; the match to TRBD1 covers 11 bases. Germline V gene lookup returns CDR1 SGHDN and CDR2 FVKESK. This CDR3 is 16 amino acids long. V shed 1 base and J 2 bases; nucleotides not matched to a gene: 3. The CDR3 region is CASSQVGTGGNTEAFF. The CDR3 DNA reads TGTGCCAGCAGCCAAGTTGGGACAGGGGGAAACACTGAAGCTTTCTTT.

This clone has only a few counts. The V call is TRBV13, the J call TRBJ1-1; D remains unclear. This CDR3 comprises 12 residues. Trimming removed 4 bases at V and 2 bases at J, with 5 bases between. The germline gives CDR1 PRHDT, CDR2 FYEKMQ (reference sequence). For the CDR3, the DNA is TGTGCCAGCAGCTATCAAAACACTGAAGCTTTCTTT. As protein: CASSYQNTEAFF.